Given below is one T cell receptor beta chain in context. The antigen is undetermined. Free of recent acute infections or vaccinations, the donors were healthy HIV-negative adults. A CD45RA+ naive subset and a CD45RA-negative memory subset were split from CD4+ cells. The sample originates from a study of shared clonotypes between healthy human individuals. Study results and caveats: Sharing across four donors was highest in naive CD4 (around 5%) and lowest in memory CD8 (around 0.4%).

V lost 6 bases, J lost 7 bases, and 15 bases lay in between. The V gene's germline CDR1 is MDHEN and CDR2 SYDVKM. The CDR3 is made up of 13 amino acids. Authors' methods: ImmunoSEQ gave junction-only sequences without quality scores, so filtering differed. Assay: immunoSEQ multiplex PCR; the TCRdb copy retains only in-frame clones and omits some. V and J calls and clone size are as listed in that table; D and trimming were resolved from the DNA. The sample comprises more than 2 million clones, roughly 94% of which are singletons, and more than 0.1% rests with the top ten. This rearrangement joins TRBV28 to TRBJ1-2; unclear D gene. Sequenced sample: naive CD4+ T cells sorted from blood. Noted subset: CD45RA+ positively selected. The receptor was isolated from a young man in good health. The CDR3 sequence is CASSPSRGRGYTF. The CDR3 coding sequence is TGTGCCAGCAGCCCTAGCCGAGGCCGTGGCTACACCTTC.